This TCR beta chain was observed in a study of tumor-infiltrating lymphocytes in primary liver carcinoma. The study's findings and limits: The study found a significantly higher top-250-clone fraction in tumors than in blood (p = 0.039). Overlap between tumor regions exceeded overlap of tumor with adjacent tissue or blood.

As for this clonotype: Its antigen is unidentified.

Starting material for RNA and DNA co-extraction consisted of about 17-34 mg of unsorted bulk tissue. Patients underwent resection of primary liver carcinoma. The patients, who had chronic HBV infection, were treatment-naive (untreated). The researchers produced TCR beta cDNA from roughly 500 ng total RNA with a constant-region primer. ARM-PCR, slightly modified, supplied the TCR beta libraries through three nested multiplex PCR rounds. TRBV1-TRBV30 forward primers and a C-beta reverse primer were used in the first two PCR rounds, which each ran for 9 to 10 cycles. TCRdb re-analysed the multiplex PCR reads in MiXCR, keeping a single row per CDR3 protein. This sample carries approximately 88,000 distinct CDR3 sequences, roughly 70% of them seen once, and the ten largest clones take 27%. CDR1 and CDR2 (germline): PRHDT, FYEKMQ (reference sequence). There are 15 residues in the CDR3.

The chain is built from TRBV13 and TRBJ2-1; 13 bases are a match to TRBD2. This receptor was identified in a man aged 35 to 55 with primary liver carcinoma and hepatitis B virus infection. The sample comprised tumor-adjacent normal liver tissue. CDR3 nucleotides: TGTGCTAGCTGCAGGACTAGCGGGAGTGGAGATGAGCAGTTCTTC. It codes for CASCRTSGSGDEQFF.